One and the same sample provided the 24 T cell receptor beta chains below, sequenced in a study of T-cell reconstitution after alpha-beta-depleted transplantation in children. The authors prepared the TCRbeta library with unique molecular identifiers. TCRdb passed the PCR reads through MiXCR, listing each CDR3 protein once. The sample has some 400,000 distinct CDR3 sequences, around 21% seen once; the top ten hold 3.8%. The sample here was PBMCs from the stem cell graft donor, taken from the stem cell graft. Every receptor here comes from a human donor who donated a stem cell graft to a child with acute myeloid leukemia.

The rearrangement joins TRBV7-3 to TRBJ2-2, with a possible D match to TRBD2 (6 bases). The CDR3 extends over 16 amino acids. The ends were cut back, 1 base at V and 0 bases at J, with 9 bases in the middle. The V gene's germline CDR1 is SGHTA and CDR2 FQGTGA. CDR3 loop: CASSLMGGTNTGELFF. As DNA, the CDR3 is TGTGCCAGCAGCTTAATGGGGGGAACGAACACCGGGGAGCTGTTTTTT.

A few counts support this clonotype. The V and J genes are TRBV25-1 and TRBJ2-1; D may correspond to TRBD1 or TRBD2 (5 bases each). CDR1 is MGHDK, CDR2 SYGVNS, per germline. This CDR3 contains 15 residues. The V end lost 1 base, the J end lost 5 bases, and 12 bases lay between the germline ends. Here the CDR3 reads CASSELGERNNEQFF. As DNA, the CDR3 is TGTGCCAGCAGTGAATTGGGGGAGCGCAACAATGAGCAGTTCTTC.

This clonotype was seen only a few times. The V gene is TRBV7-2, the J gene TRBJ2-3; unclear D gene. The V end lost 3 bases, the J end lost 1 base, and 11 bases lay between the germline ends. Germline values: CDR1 SGHTA, CDR2 FQGNSA. There are 15 residues in the CDR3. The CDR3 protein is CASSLGVTRTDTQYF. CDR3 nucleotides: TGTGCCAGCAGCTTGGGTGTCACGCGCACAGATACGCAGTATTTT.

This clonotype was found many times. It is likely a read error, because the conserved phenylalanine at the end of the CDR3 is missing. No DNA is shown, since the ends of the CDR3 on it are uncertain; the CDR3 is the one TCRdb lists. This chain joins TRBV12-3 or TRBV12-4 and TRBJ2-7. Termini included, the CDR3 measures 8 amino acids. The CDR3 here is CASSSPTI.

V and J are TRBV7-6 and TRBJ2-1; 13 nucleotides align to TRBD2. The CDR3 runs to 13 residues. The J segment lost 9 bases and the V segment lost 5 bases, leaving 1 base of the junction unmatched. CDR1 is SGHVS, CDR2 FNYEAQ, per germline. This CDR3 reads CASSRTSGGEQFF. As DNA, the CDR3 is TGTGCCAGCAGCCGGACTAGCGGGGGTGAGCAGTTCTTC.

The chain carries TRBV27 and TRBJ2-5; D possibly corresponds to TRBD2 (5 bases). The CDR3 totals 13 residues. Germline V gene sequence: CDR1 MNHEY, CDR2 SMNVEV (reference sequence). V was shortened by 1 base and J by 5 bases, with 8 bases between the two germline ends. The CDR3 loop is CASSLWERETQYF. CDR3 DNA: TGTGCCAGCAGTTTATGGGAGAGGGAGACCCAGTACTTC.

This clonotype was counted between two and nine times. The chain uses TRBV12-3 or TRBV12-4 and TRBJ1-2, with TRBD1 as a possible D gene (5 bases). V lost 5 bases and J 4 bases, leaving 11 bases between the germline ends. The CDR3 runs to 13 residues. The CDR3 protein is CASSRGVSYGYTF. CDR3 DNA: TGTGCCAGCAGTCGGGGGGTTAGCTATGGCTACACCTTC.

The chain is built from TRBV20-1 and TRBJ2-7; TRBD2 matches 12 bases. Germline V gene data show CDR1 as DFQATT and CDR2 as SNEGSKA (reference sequence). Trimming took 0 bases from V and 5 from J; bases not matched to a gene: 11. This CDR3 has 17 amino acids. This CDR3 reads CSARDRPRLAGANEQYF. The CDR3 nucleotides read TGCAGTGCTAGAGATCGCCCCCGACTAGCGGGAGCTAACGAGCAGTACTTC.

This clonotype was seen repeatedly, ten times or more. In DNA, the CDR3 is TGCAGTGCTAGTCCCTTTTCCACTGAAGCTTTCTTT. It translates to CSASPFSTEAFF. The genes are TRBV20-1 and TRBJ1-1, with D hard to call. The CDR3 has 12 residues. Between the trimmed V and J ends, which lost 3 bases and 4 bases, there was a span of 9 bases. Germline V gene sequence: CDR1 DFQATT, CDR2 SNEGSKA (reference sequence).

The genes are TRBV3-1 and TRBJ2-2; TRBD1 is a possible D gene (6 bases). This CDR3 spans 16 amino acids. With 4 bases removed from V and 3 bases from J, the gap between germline ends came to 15 bases. Germline V CDR1 and CDR2: LGHDT, YNNKEL (reference sequence). CDR3 in DNA: TGTGCCAGCAGCCCAGGGGCCCTCCGGCACACCGGGGAGCTGTTTTTT. It specifies CASSPGALRHTGELFF.

The sample holds a few counts of this clonotype. The J gene is TRBJ2-7, the V gene TRBV28; 11 nucleotides line up with TRBD1. V lost 2 bases to trimming and J lost 7 bases; unmatched junction nucleotides: 10. The germline V gene has CDR1 MDHEN and CDR2 SYDVKM. The CDR3 runs to 16 residues. The CDR3 nucleotides are TGTGCCAGCAGTTTAGGTAGGACAGGGGGCCTTCAGGAGCAGTACTTC. Encoded protein: CASSLGRTGGLQEQYF.

This clonotype was found a few times. The genes are TRBV24-1 and TRBJ2-1, with D unclear. V shed 5 bases and J shed 0 bases, with 10 bases lying between them. This CDR3 spans 15 amino acids. The germline V gene encodes CDR1 KGHDR and CDR2 SFDVKD. CDR3 bases: TGTGCCACCAGTGCGGACGCGAGCTCCTACAATGAGCAGTTCTTC. Its protein product is CATSADASSYNEQFF.

V and J are TRBV7-9 and TRBJ2-1; D not certain. The CDR3 totals 14 residues. Germline V gene lookup returns CDR1 SEHNR and CDR2 FQNEAQ (reference sequence). V gave up 2 bases and J gave up 7 bases, with 12 bases separating them. As DNA, the CDR3 is TGTGCCAGCAGCTTAAGATACGGCTATAATGAGCAGTTCTTC. Translated: CASSLRYGYNEQFF.

In this sample, this clonotype turned up a few times. This CDR3 is CASSLERATSTDTQYF. The CDR3 region has the DNA TGCGCCAGCAGCTTGGAAAGGGCCACTAGCACAGATACGCAGTATTTT. The V and J genes are TRBV5-1 and TRBJ2-3, with D unresolved. In germline, CDR1 is SGHRS, CDR2 YFSETQ. The CDR3 covers 16 residues. The V end was cut by 0 bases, the J end by 0 bases, with 11 bases between.

This clonotype has more than one count but fewer than ten. The chain is built from TRBV6-1 and TRBJ1-2, with TRBD1 matching 8 bases. This CDR3 spans 13 amino acids. Trimming took 3 bases from V and 4 from J; bases not matched to a gene: 1. Germline CDR1 reads MNHNS; CDR2 reads SASEGT. The CDR3 DNA reads TGTGCCAGCAGTGATACAGGGGGCTATGGCTACACCTTC. This gives the protein CASSDTGGYGYTF.

This clonotype was observed a handful of times. This chain joins TRBV27 and TRBJ2-7, with 8 bases identical to TRBD1. The CDR3 sequence is 13 residues long. Germline trimming cut 9 bases from V and 3 bases from J; bases unmatched to any gene: 7. CDR1 and CDR2 from the germline V gene are MNHEY and SMNVEV (reference sequence). This chain's CDR3 is CARMTGASYEQYF. DNA of the CDR3: TGTGCCAGAATGACAGGGGCAAGCTACGAGCAGTACTTC.

This chain joins TRBV29-1 and TRBJ2-1; 9 bases map to TRBD2. Germline loops: CDR1 SQVTM, CDR2 ANQGSEA. V trimming: 2 bases; J trimming: 5 bases; junction bases outside the gene matches: 1. CDR3 length equals 13 residues. CDR3 in amino acids: CSVETSGHNEQFF. Here the CDR3 DNA reads TGCAGCGTTGAAACTAGCGGGCACAATGAGCAGTTCTTC.

This clonotype came up many times. This chain's CDR3 is CSASFGTVTDTQYF. CDR3 nucleotides: TGCAGTGCTAGTTTCGGGACTGTCACAGATACGCAGTATTTT. The chain is built from TRBV20-1 and TRBJ2-3; a weak D match, TRBD2 (6 bases). The V end lost 3 bases, the J end lost 2 bases, and 12 bases lay between the germline ends. The CDR3 has 14 residues. Germline lookup yields CDR1 DFQATT and CDR2 SNEGSKA (reference sequence).

This clonotype has just a few counts. The J gene is TRBJ2-7, the V gene TRBV4-3; 10 nucleotides match TRBD2. The ends lost 4 bases at V and 9 bases at J; junction bases unmatched: 12. Germline V gene lookup returns CDR1 LGHNA and CDR2 YSLEER. The CDR3 extends over 15 amino acids. The CDR3 reads CASSLGTSGKDGQYF. The CDR3 nucleotides read TGCGCCAGCAGCCTAGGAACTAGCGGGAAGGATGGGCAGTACTTC.

The chain has TRBV7-3 and TRBJ2-1; 14 bases are a match to TRBD2. The CDR3 consists of 17 residues. CDR1 is SGHTA, CDR2 FQGTGA, per germline. J lost 7 bases, V lost 5 bases, and 10 bases had no gene match. CDR3 amino acids: CASSPGTSGRYRNEQFF. DNA of the CDR3: TGTGCCAGCAGCCCCGGGACTAGCGGGAGATATAGGAATGAGCAGTTCTTC. Full variable domain (remainder filled in from reference TRBV7-3 and TRBJ2-1): GAGVSQTPSNKVTEKGKYVELRCDPISGHTALYWYRQSLGQGPEFLIYFQGTGAADDSGLPNDRFFAVRPEGSVSTLKIQRTERGDSAVYLCASSPGTSGRYRNEQFFGPGTRLTVL.

This clonotype was detected only a few times. The chain is built from TRBV27 and TRBJ1-5; 7 nucleotides align to TRBD1. J was trimmed by 7 bases and V by 5 bases; bases with no gene match: 5. Germline CDR1 and CDR2: MNHEY and SMNVEV (reference sequence). The CDR3 covers 13 residues. The CDR3 nucleotides read TGTGCCAGCAGTAAAGACAGGGACCAGCCCCAGCATTTT. It encodes CASSKDRDQPQHF.

The V and J genes are TRBV24-1 and TRBJ2-1; the D gene could be TRBD1 or TRBD2 (6 bases each). The CDR3 loop spans 16 amino acids. Trimming took off 5 bases at V and 3 bases at J, with 16 bases between the two ends. Looked up from germline, CDR1 is KGHDR and CDR2 is SFDVKD. The CDR3 DNA is TGTGCCACCAGTGGGGGGGCTGCGGAAATCTACAATGAGCAGTTCTTC. It translates to CATSGGAAEIYNEQFF.

With respect to this clonotype: The conserved closing phenylalanine or tryptophan is absent in this CDR3, likely reflecting a read error. This chain links TRBV4-1 with TRBJ2-1; the D gene is possibly TRBD1 (5 bases). Germline V gives CDR1 MGHRA, CDR2 YSYEKL. The CDR3 is made up of 16 amino acids. With 1 base removed from V and 1 base from J, the gap between germline ends came to 11 bases. The CDR3 coding sequence is TGCGCCAGCAGCCAAGTGGACATCCTTTCCTACAATGAGCAGTTCTAC. Protein sequence: CASSQVDILSYNEQFY.

This clonotype appeared a few times. The chain has TRBV29-1 and TRBJ2-3; no firm D call. Deletions cut 5 bases from V and 2 bases from J, with 14 bases between. Germline CDR1 is SQVTM and CDR2 is ANQGSEA. The CDR3 consists of 14 residues. Written as DNA, the CDR3 is TGCAGCGTTAGGAATGACGGATTCACAGATACGCAGTATTTT. Protein sequence: CSVRNDGFTDTQYF.